The 26 T cell receptor beta chains below were found in one sample sequenced in a study of regulatory T cells in long-lasting Graves disease. The authors built TCR beta libraries using iRepertoire HTBI primers and Arm-PCR of CDR3 regions. TCRdb called the multiplex PCR reads again in MiXCR, with one record for every CDR3 protein. In the table there are roughly 470,000 distinct CDR3 sequences, around 21% of which are singletons. The sample's time point: persistent/refractory GD, antithyroid drugs over 5 years with positive TRAb. The TCR library was prepared using RNA isolated from PBMCs. Sample: peripheral blood mononuclear cells (PBMCs), taken when the disease was refractory, from a patient treated with antithyroid drugs. These receptors all come from a female donor with Graves disease.

Ten or more counts support this clonotype. The chain recombines TRBV5-6 with TRBJ2-5, with TRBD2 identical over 8 bases. The germline V gene encodes CDR1 SGHDT and CDR2 YYEEEE. V lost 1 base to trimming and J lost 5 bases; unmatched junction nucleotides: 7. This CDR3 is built from 15 residues. The CDR3 here is CASSLSGGPRETQYF. The CDR3 region has the DNA TGTGCCAGCAGCTTGTCGGGAGGGCCCCGGGAGACCCAGTACTTC.

The sample holds a few counts of this clonotype. This chain uses TRBV20-1 with TRBJ1-5, with D unresolved. CDR3 length: 12 residues. Per the germline V gene, CDR1 is DFQATT and CDR2 is SNEGSKA (reference sequence). V dropped 3 bases and J dropped 6 bases, with 9 bases sitting between them. The DNA for the CDR3 is TGCAGTGCTAGTAAATCGGGTCAGCCCCAGCATTTT. This encodes CSASKSGQPQHF.

The V call is TRBV6-4, the J call TRBJ1-5; no definite D call. The germline V gene encodes CDR1 MRHNA and CDR2 SNTAGT. The CDR3 spans 14 residues. V was trimmed by 5 bases and J by 0 bases, leaving 8 bases between them. The CDR3 region has the DNA TGTGCCAGCAGTTACGAGAATAGCAATCAGCCCCAGCATTTT. Encoded protein: CASSYENSNQPQHF.

This clonotype showed up many times. This rearrangement joins TRBV11-2 to TRBJ2-5, with D perhaps being TRBD1 or TRBD2 (5 bases each). The CDR3 contains 14 residues. Per the germline V gene, CDR1 is SGHAT and CDR2 is FQNNGV. Trimming left V 4 bases short and J 3 bases short, with 12 bases between. Here the CDR3 DNA reads TGTGCCAGCAGCTCGCTACTAGGGGAAGAGACCCAGTACTTC. This gives the protein CASSSLLGEETQYF.

This clonotype was observed a single time. The chain couples TRBV7-3 to TRBJ2-1, with TRBD2 matching 7 bases. After removal of 1 base from V and 7 bases from J, the junction contained 1 base not matched to a gene. The germline V gene has CDR1 SGHTA and CDR2 FQGTGA. There are 13 residues in the CDR3. Here the CDR3 reads CASSLRGGNEQFF. The CDR3 DNA sequence: TGTGCCAGCAGCTTAAGGGGAGGGAATGAGCAGTTCTTC.

The genes are TRBV6-1 and TRBJ2-5; no firm D call. The germline V gene encodes CDR1 MNHNS and CDR2 SASEGT. CDR3 size: 13 residues. V gave up 7 bases and J gave up 4 bases, with 13 bases separating them. As DNA, the CDR3 is TGTGCCAGCACCGAGTACGCGCTAGAGACCCAGTACTTC. Protein: CASTEYALETQYF.

In this sample, this clonotype turned up a few times. This rearrangement joins TRBV19 to TRBJ1-1, with no clear D. The CDR3 covers 11 residues. Germline V gives CDR1 LNHDA, CDR2 SQIVND (reference sequence). Trimming took off 3 bases at V and 6 bases at J, with 5 bases between the two ends. CDR3 DNA: TGTGCCAGTAGTATGAGGGCTGAAGCTTTCTTT. Its protein is CASSMRAEAFF.

This clonotype was seen ten or more times. The V and J genes are TRBV6-1 and TRBJ1-5, with D possibly TRBD1 on 5 matching bases. Trimming left V 2 bases short and J 6 bases short, with 17 bases between. CDR1 and CDR2 from the germline V gene are MNHNS and SASEGT. The length of the CDR3 is 16 residues. In DNA, the CDR3 is TGTGCCAGCAGTGAAAGGCAGACAGTTCGGGGTCAGCCCCAGCATTTT. Its protein is CASSERQTVRGQPQHF.

This clonotype was seen ten or more times. This chain joins TRBV5-1 and TRBJ2-7; no reliable D call. This CDR3 has 14 residues. Deletions cut 4 bases from V and 0 bases from J, with 11 bases between. In germline, CDR1 is SGHRS, CDR2 YFSETQ. CDR3 region: CASSVQALSYEQYF. DNA for the CDR3: TGCGCCAGCAGCGTCCAGGCTCTCTCCTACGAGCAGTACTTC.

This clonotype was detected many times. This sequence joins TRBV20-1 and TRBJ1-2; D remains unclear. Germline CDR1 is DFQATT and CDR2 is SNEGSKA (reference sequence). V lost 3 bases to trimming and J lost 6 bases, with 11 bases between them. The length of the CDR3 is 12 residues. The CDR3 bases are TGCAGTGCTAGGGAGAAGTGGGATGGCTACACCTTC. Translated: CSAREKWDGYTF.

The count of this clonotype is one. The junction does not match germline at one end; this may be a read error. V usage is TRBV18 and J usage is TRBJ2-1; TRBD2 might be the D (5 bases). The germline V gene has CDR1 KGHSH and CDR2 LQKENI. The CDR3 is 15 residues long. The CDR3 loop reads CASSPLDFKRDERFF. CDR3 DNA: TGTGCCAGCTCACCGTTGGACTTCAAACGTGATGAGCGGTTCTTC.

The sample holds a few counts of this clonotype. This chain links TRBV10-1 with TRBJ2-7; 12 bases map to TRBD2. CDR3 size: 17 residues. Germline CDR1 is WNHNN and CDR2 is SYGVQD (reference sequence). With 0 bases clipped from V and 6 bases from J, the junction kept 9 bases outside the gene matches. This CDR3 is CASSESLAGGPVTEQYF. The DNA for the CDR3 is TGCGCCAGCAGTGAGTCGCTAGCGGGAGGGCCGGTTACCGAGCAGTACTTC.

The chain recombines TRBV24-1 with TRBJ2-2; 9 positions match TRBD1. Trimming took 3 bases from V and 5 from J; bases not matched to a gene: 3. Germline CDR1 reads KGHDR; CDR2 reads SFDVKD. There are 15 residues in the CDR3. DNA of the CDR3: TGTGCCACCAGTGATGGACAGGGGAGGACCGGGGAGCTGTTTTTT. Its translation: CATSDGQGRTGELFF.

As concerns this clonotype: A much larger clone lies a single base off, so this may be a read error. J is TRBJ1-6 and V is TRBV28, with 7 bases lining up with TRBD1. Trimming cost V 4 bases and J 5 bases; bases outside gene matches: 8. Germline CDR1 is MDHEN and CDR2 is SYDVKM. This CDR3 is built from 16 residues. In DNA, the CDR3 is TGTGCCAGCAGTTACCCGTGGACAGGCAATAATTCACCCCTCCACTTT. This encodes CASSYPWTGNNSPLHF.

This clonotype came up many times. The chain uses TRBV11-2 and TRBJ2-7, with 8 bases fitting TRBD1. V trimming: 6 bases; J trimming: 2 bases; junction bases outside the gene matches: 6. This CDR3 spans 14 amino acids. CDR1 SGHAT and CDR2 FQNNGV come from the germline V gene. The CDR3 reads CASRQQGGPYEQYF. In DNA form, the CDR3 reads TGTGCCAGCAGGCAACAGGGGGGTCCCTACGAGCAGTACTTC.

This clonotype was picked up a small number of times. The gene calls are TRBV6-1 and TRBJ1-2; D is perhaps TRBD1 (5 bases). CDR1 and CDR2 from the germline V gene are MNHNS and SASEGT. The CDR3 extends over 14 amino acids. Trimming removed 6 bases at V and 2 bases at J, with 13 bases between. For the CDR3, the DNA is TGTGCCAGCAGCCTTTCCCCAGGGAACTATGGCTACACCTTC. Its translation is CASSLSPGNYGYTF.

Note on this clonotype: A much bigger clone sits one base away, suggesting this may be a read error. The rearrangement uses TRBV2 and TRBJ1-3; TRBD1 matches at 11 bases. Germline lookup yields CDR1 SNHLY and CDR2 FYNNEI. The CDR3 sequence is 18 residues long. For the CDR3, the DNA is TGTGCCGGCAGGGAGGGGACAGGGGGATTATTCTCTGGAAACACCATATATTTT. This gives the protein CAGREGTGGLFSGNTIYF.

This clonotype was detected only a few times. The chain combines TRBV3-1 with TRBJ1-1; D call uncertain. Trimming shortened V by 2 bases and J by 8 bases, and 15 bases separated the two germline ends. Germline V gives CDR1 LGHDT, CDR2 YNNKEL (reference sequence). The CDR3 length is 14 residues. CDR3 protein: CASSQHPAGSEAFF. As DNA, the CDR3 is TGTGCCAGCAGCCAACACCCGGCGGGCAGCGAAGCTTTCTTT.

There are many counts of this clonotype. This rearrangement joins TRBV10-3 to TRBJ2-5, with D possibly TRBD2 on 5 matching bases. The CDR3 totals 14 residues. Germline V gene sequence: CDR1 ENHRY, CDR2 SYGVKD. Trimming cost V 5 bases and J 0 bases, with 10 bases left between them. DNA for the CDR3: TGTGCCATCAGTTCTCTCGGGAACCAAGAGACCCAGTACTTC. Its translation: CAISSLGNQETQYF.

This clonotype showed up just a few times. The junction differs from germline at one of its ends, possibly a read error. This sequence joins TRBV7-7 and TRBJ1-3; no definite D call. CDR3 length equals 15 residues. Germline values: CDR1 SSHAT, CDR2 FNYEAQ (reference sequence). The CDR3 reads CASSLEGTAGNTIYF. In nucleotides, the CDR3 is TGTGCTAGCAGCTTAGAGGGCACTGCTGGAAACACCATATATTTT.

Written as DNA, the CDR3 is TGTGCCAGCAGCTGGGACTCTAACAATGAGCAGTTCTTC. Its translation: CASSWDSNNEQFF. The chain couples TRBV7-3 to TRBJ2-1; tentative D call: TRBD2 (6 bases). Germline-derived CDR1 and CDR2 are SGHTA and FQGTGA. There are 13 residues in the CDR3. V was clipped by 4 bases and J by 5 bases, with 9 bases between them.

This clonotype was picked up many times. The chain uses TRBV19 and TRBJ1-1, with 7 nucleotides matching TRBD1. CDR3 length: 13 amino acids. J lost 4 bases, V lost 5 bases, and 4 bases had no gene match. From germline, CDR1 is LNHDA and CDR2 SQIVND (reference sequence). The CDR3 DNA reads as TGTGCCAGTAGTGCCTCAGGGGGCACTGAAGCTTTCTTT. Its translation is CASSASGGTEAFF.

The table lists this clonotype with a few counts. J is TRBJ1-1 and V is TRBV6-9; D remains ambiguous. Germline-derived CDR1 and CDR2 are MNHGY and SVAAGI. The ends were cut back, 3 bases at V and 1 base at J, with 6 bases in the middle. CDR3 size: 13 residues. The CDR3 region has the DNA TGTGCCAGCAGTTACCTTGCGAACACTGAAGCTTTCTTT. Its translation is CASSYLANTEAFF.

This clonotype was counted ten times or more. This chain uses TRBV2 with TRBJ2-7; D is ambiguous. There are 14 residues in the CDR3. Germline CDR1 is SNHLY and CDR2 is FYNNEI. The ends were cut back, 5 bases at V and 1 base at J, with 12 bases in the middle. In nucleotides, the CDR3 is TGTGCCAGCAGTCATAAGGGAAATTCCTACGAGCAGTACTTC. Translating it yields CASSHKGNSYEQYF.

This chain uses TRBV27 with TRBJ2-3, with 7 bases matching TRBD1. V was pared by 5 bases and J by 2 bases, with 4 bases of the junction left unmatched. In germline, CDR1 is MNHEY, CDR2 SMNVEV (reference sequence). This CDR3 spans 14 amino acids. This CDR3 reads CASSRQGPTDTQYF. The CDR3 nucleotides are TGTGCCAGCAGTCGACAGGGTCCCACAGATACGCAGTATTTT.

The J gene is TRBJ2-7, the V gene TRBV7-9; D may correspond to TRBD1 or TRBD2 (6 bases each). V lost 5 bases, J lost 3 bases, and 20 bases lay in between. Germline CDR1 reads SEHNR; CDR2 reads FQNEAQ (reference sequence). CDR3 length equals 16 residues. The CDR3 DNA reads TGTGCCAGCAGCGGGGAGGTGGGGGCACTGGGCTACGAGCAGTACTTC. Encoded protein: CASSGEVGALGYEQYF.